This T cell receptor (beta chain) was captured by sequencing in a study of control samples from healthy donors and cancer patients. Per germline, CDR1 MNHEY and CDR2 SVGAGI. This CDR3 spans 16 amino acids. V was trimmed by 3 bases and J by 7 bases, leaving 18 bases between them. The table came from immunoSEQ multiplex PCR; TCRdb's copy has only in-frame clones and leaves some out. The data hold over 150,000 clones, with 96% observed a single time. The source is a woman younger than 45 in good health. Sequences were obtained from blood. The genes are TRBV6-5 and TRBJ2-2; D is perhaps TRBD2 (5 bases). The CDR3 sequence is CASSYFGIPNYGELFF. Here the CDR3 DNA reads TGTGCCAGCAGTTATTTCGGGATACCAAACTACGGGGAGCTGTTTTTT.